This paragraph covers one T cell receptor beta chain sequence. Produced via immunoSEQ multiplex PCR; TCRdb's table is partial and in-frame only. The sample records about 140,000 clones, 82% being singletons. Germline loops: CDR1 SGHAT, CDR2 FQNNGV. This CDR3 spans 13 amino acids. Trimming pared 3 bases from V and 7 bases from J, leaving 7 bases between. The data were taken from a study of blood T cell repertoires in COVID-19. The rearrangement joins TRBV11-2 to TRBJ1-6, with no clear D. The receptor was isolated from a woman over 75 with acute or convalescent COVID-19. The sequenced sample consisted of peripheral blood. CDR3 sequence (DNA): TGTGCCAGCAGCTTGTCAGTGAATTCACCCCTCCACTTT. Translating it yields CASSLSVNSPLHF.